A single sample gave rise to the 7 T cell receptor beta chains below, sequenced in a study of identical twins. TCRdb independently ran MiXCR on the 5' RACE reads; one entry per CDR3 protein. The sample includes around 550,000 distinct CDR3 sequences, over 12% seen only once; the top ten take more than 0.4%. The same data also contributed to another study, on yellow fever vaccine responses in identical twins.

The sequenced sample was CD4+ T cells sorted from blood. Every receptor here comes from a woman younger than 30 in good health.

This clonotype was detected only a few times. The chain couples TRBV7-8 to TRBJ2-1, with TRBD1 matching over 10 bases. The CDR3 consists of 15 residues. Germline trimming cut 4 bases from V and 8 bases from J; bases unmatched to any gene: 8. Germline loops: CDR1 SGHVS, CDR2 FQNEAQ. The CDR3 reads CASSYQDRGVDEQFF. The CDR3 bases are TGTGCCAGCAGCTACCAGGACAGGGGGGTCGATGAGCAGTTCTTC.

The chain uses TRBV25-1 and TRBJ2-5; 9 nucleotides agree with TRBD1. The germline V gene has CDR1 MGHDK and CDR2 SYGVNS. The CDR3 totals 14 residues. The V gene end was trimmed by 6 bases and the J gene end by 3 bases; junction bases not matched to a gene: 5. CDR3 sequence: CASSWDRVKETQYF. The CDR3 bases are TGTGCCAGCAGCTGGGACAGGGTAAAAGAGACCCAGTACTTC.

The chain carries TRBV24-1 and TRBJ2-5; D remains ambiguous. CDR1 and CDR2 from the germline V gene are KGHDR and SFDVKD. Trimming pared 6 bases from V and 5 bases from J, leaving 6 bases between. The CDR3 totals 11 residues. CDR3 protein: CATSYEETQYF. CDR3 coding DNA: TGTGCCACCAGTTATGAGGAGACCCAGTACTTC.

The V call is TRBV4-1, the J call TRBJ1-2; no firm D call. V lost 2 bases and J lost 0, with 7 bases in between. CDR1 and CDR2 (germline): MGHRA, YSYEKL. The CDR3 consists of 14 residues. The CDR3 DNA reads TGCGCCAGCAGCCAACCCGCAGCTAACTATGGCTACACCTTC. As protein: CASSQPAANYGYTF.

This chain's CDR3 is CASSFGVQGSPLHF. Written as DNA, the CDR3 is TGTGCCAGCAGTTTCGGGGTACAGGGTTCACCCCTCCACTTT. The gene calls are TRBV27 and TRBJ1-6; TRBD1 is a possible D gene (6 bases). Germline CDR1 is MNHEY and CDR2 is SMNVEV (reference sequence). The V gene lost 3 bases and the J gene lost 9 bases, with 12 bases spanning the gap. The CDR3 sequence is 14 residues long.

This clonotype was recorded a few times. The CDR3 region has the DNA TGTGCCAGCTCACCCGACAGTGCCACTGAAGCTTTCTTT. Protein: CASSPDSATEAFF. The rearrangement links TRBV18 to TRBJ1-1, with D possibly TRBD1 on 5 matching bases. This CDR3 spans 13 amino acids. Germline values: CDR1 KGHSH, CDR2 LQKENI. V was clipped by 3 bases and J by 4 bases, with 9 bases between them.

This chain links TRBV12-3 or TRBV12-4 with TRBJ2-3; a possible D gene is TRBD1 (6 bases). The CDR3 length is 13 residues. Trimming stripped 4 bases from V and 1 base from J, with 6 bases between. The CDR3 is CASSWTGTDTQYF. CDR3 coding DNA: TGTGCCAGCAGTTGGACAGGCACAGATACGCAGTATTTT.